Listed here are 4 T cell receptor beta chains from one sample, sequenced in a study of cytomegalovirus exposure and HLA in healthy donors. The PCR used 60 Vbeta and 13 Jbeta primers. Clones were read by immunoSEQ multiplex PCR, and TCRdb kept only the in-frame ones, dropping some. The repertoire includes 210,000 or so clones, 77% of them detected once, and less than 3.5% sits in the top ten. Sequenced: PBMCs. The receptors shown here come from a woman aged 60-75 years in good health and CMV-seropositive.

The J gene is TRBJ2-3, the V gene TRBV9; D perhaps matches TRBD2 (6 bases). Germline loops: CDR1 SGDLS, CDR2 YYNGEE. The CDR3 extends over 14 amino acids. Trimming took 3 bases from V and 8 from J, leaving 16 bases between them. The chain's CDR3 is CASSASLAVGTQYF. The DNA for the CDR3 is TGTGCCAGCAGCGCTTCATTAGCGGTCGGTACGCAGTATTTT.

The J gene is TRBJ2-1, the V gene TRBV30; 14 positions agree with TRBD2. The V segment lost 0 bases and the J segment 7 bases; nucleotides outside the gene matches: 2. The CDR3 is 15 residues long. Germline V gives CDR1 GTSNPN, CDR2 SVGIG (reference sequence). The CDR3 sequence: CAWSVGTSGSNEQFF. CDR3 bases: TGTGCCTGGAGTGTGGGGACTAGCGGGAGTAATGAGCAGTTCTTC.

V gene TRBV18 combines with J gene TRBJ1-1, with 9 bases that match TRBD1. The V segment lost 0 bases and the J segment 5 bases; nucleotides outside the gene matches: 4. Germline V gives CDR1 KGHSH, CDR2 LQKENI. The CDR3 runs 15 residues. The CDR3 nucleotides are TGTGCCAGCTCACCACCCGGGACAGGGCGGACTGAAGCTTTCTTT. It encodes CASSPPGTGRTEAFF. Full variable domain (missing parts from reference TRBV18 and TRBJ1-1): NAGVMQNPRHLVRRRGQEARLRCSPMKGHSHVYWYRQLPEEGLKFMVYLQKENIIDESGMPKERFSAEFPKEGPSILRIQQVVRGDSAAYFCASSPPGTGRTEAFFGQGTRLTVV.

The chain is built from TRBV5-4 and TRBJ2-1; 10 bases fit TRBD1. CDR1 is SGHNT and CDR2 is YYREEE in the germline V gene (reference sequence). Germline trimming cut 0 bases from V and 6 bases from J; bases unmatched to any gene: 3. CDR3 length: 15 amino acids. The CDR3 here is CASSLARDRGNEQFF. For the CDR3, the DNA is TGTGCCAGCAGCTTGGCCCGGGACAGGGGCAATGAGCAGTTCTTC.